This section outlines one TCR beta chain sequence together with its context. The authors split each subset's genomic DNA evenly across several immunoSEQ plates. Per the original data handling: ImmunoSEQ gave junction-only sequences without quality scores, so filtering differed. The table came from immunoSEQ multiplex PCR; TCRdb's copy has only in-frame clones and leaves some out. For V, J and clone size, that table is used; D and trimming come from the DNA. This repertoire shows about 530,000 clones, roughly 79% found once; its top ten account for under 15%. The data stem from a study of shared clonotypes between healthy human individuals. Turning to the study itself: A couple of female and a few male donors aged 18 to 49 were enrolled.

CDR3 length equals 12 residues. The germline gives CDR1 GTSNPN, CDR2 SVGIG (reference sequence). V shed 3 bases and J shed 4 bases, with 9 bases lying between them. The genes are TRBV30 and TRBJ1-2; the D is unclear. Sequenced input: PBMCs. This receptor was obtained from a middle-aged woman in good health. Some clones in this sample may be carry-over from other donors' samples. CDR3 DNA sequence: TGTGCCTGGAGGAGGGCGGGCTATGGCTACACCTTC. Amino acid sequence: CAWRRAGYGYTF. The entire variable domain, with the rest obtained from reference TRBV30 and TRBJ1-2, is as follows: SQTIHQWPATLVQPVGSPLSLECTVEGTSNPNLYWYRQAAGRGLQLLFYSVGIGQISSEVPQNLSASRPQDRQFILSSKKLLLSDSGFYLCAWRRAGYGYTFGSGTRLTVV.